The sequence of this T cell receptor (beta chain) was determined in a study of control samples from healthy donors and cancer patients. Libraries were prepared by immunoSEQ multiplex PCR; TCRdb keeps only in-frame clonotypes and omits some of them. Here the sample spans roughly 100,000 clones, 85% to 90% being singletons. CDR1 and CDR2 from the germline V gene are SGHNT and YYREEE (reference sequence). The CDR3 sequence is 18 residues long. The junction had 7 bases not matched to a gene; V was cut back by 1 base and J by 0 bases. The source is a man between 60 and 75 years old with lung cancer. Sequenced input: PBMCs. The chain is built from TRBV5-4 and TRBJ2-3; 11 bases are shared with TRBD1. CDR3 sequence: CASSLSRTGGPSTDTQYF. The CDR3 coding sequence is TGTGCCAGCAGCTTGAGTCGGACAGGGGGCCCTAGCACAGATACGCAGTATTTT. The whole variable domain, remainder taken from reference TRBV5-4 and TRBJ2-3, is ETGVTQSPTHLIKTRGQQVTLRCSSQSGHNTVSWYQQALGQGPQFIFQYYREEENGRGNFPPRFSGLQFPNYSSELNVNALELDDSALYLCASSLSRTGGPSTDTQYFGPGTRLTVL.